This TCR beta chain was captured in a study of T cell clonality in common variable immunodeficiency. The CDR3 loop spans 14 amino acids. Germline CDR1 SGHRS, CDR2 YFSETQ. V lost 2 bases and J 3 bases, leaving 11 bases between the germline ends. The table lists this clone with a few counts. Its antigen remains unknown. The sequence runs out 3 residues before the end of the CDR3; the remainder is reconstructed from the germline J gene. Whole-study results and caveats: CVID subjects shared fewer TCRbeta clones than healthy controls did. Fewer deletions and N-nucleotide insertions were reportedly seen in common variable immunodeficiency TCR beta sequences. CVID subjects showed higher TCRbeta clonality than healthy controls.

Clones were sequenced by immunoSEQ multiplex PCR, and TCRdb holds only the in-frame ones, with some missing. The counts give some 26,000 clones, none of them seen only once; 4% is held by the top ten. Diagnosis required reduced IgG, IgA and/or IgM with specific antibody deficiency. The rearrangement uses TRBV5-1 and TRBJ2-5; D is possibly TRBD1 (6 bases). The sequencing input was peripheral blood mononuclear cells. The clonotype originates from a human donor with common variable immunodeficiency. The part of the CDR3 DNA that was read is TGCGCCAGCAGCTTCGGACAGTATGAAGAGACC. This sequence encodes CASSFGQYEET. In full, the CDR3 reads CASSFGQYEETQYF.